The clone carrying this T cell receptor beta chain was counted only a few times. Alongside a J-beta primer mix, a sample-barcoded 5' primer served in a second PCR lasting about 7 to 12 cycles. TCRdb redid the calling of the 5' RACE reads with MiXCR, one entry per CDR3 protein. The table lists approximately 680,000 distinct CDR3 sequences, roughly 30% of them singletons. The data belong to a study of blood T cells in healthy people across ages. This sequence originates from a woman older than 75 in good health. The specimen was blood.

Here the CDR3 reads CASSFGGVIYEQYF. The CDR3 bases are TGTGCCAGCAGCTTCGGGGGGGTAATCTACGAGCAGTACTTC. V is TRBV7-9 and J is TRBJ2-7; 8 positions match TRBD2. CDR3 length equals 14 residues. Germline loops: CDR1 SEHNR, CDR2 FQNEAQ (reference sequence). V lost 3 bases, J lost 3 bases, and 4 bases stayed unmatched.